This T cell receptor beta chain is drawn from a study of blood T cell repertoires in COVID-19. Study information: Collection of acute and convalescent COVID-19 samples took place in the United States, Italy and Spain. T cells, B-cell-depleted T cells, or PBMCs provided the cDNA or gDNA that served as material.

Methods used by the authors: Reference gene primers were amplified, and this amplification served to estimate nucleated cell counts. Sequencing used immunoSEQ multiplex PCR; TCRdb keeps in-frame clones, though not all of them. The V and J calls and the clone size are those of that table, but D and trimming were determined from the DNA. The table includes 99,000 or so clones, about 80% detected once. This clone was detected only once. The CDR3 covers 16 residues. This sequence originates from an elderly woman with active or convalescent COVID-19. The chain recombines TRBV21-1 with TRBJ1-4; whether TRBD1, the table's D call, matches the DNA was not checked. TRBV21-1 represents a pseudogene. The sequenced sample was peripheral blood. The CDR3 protein is CASSKAKGGSGEKLFF. The CDR3 DNA reads TGTGCCAGCAGCAAGGCGAAAGGGGGCTCGGGTGAAAAACTGTTTTTT.